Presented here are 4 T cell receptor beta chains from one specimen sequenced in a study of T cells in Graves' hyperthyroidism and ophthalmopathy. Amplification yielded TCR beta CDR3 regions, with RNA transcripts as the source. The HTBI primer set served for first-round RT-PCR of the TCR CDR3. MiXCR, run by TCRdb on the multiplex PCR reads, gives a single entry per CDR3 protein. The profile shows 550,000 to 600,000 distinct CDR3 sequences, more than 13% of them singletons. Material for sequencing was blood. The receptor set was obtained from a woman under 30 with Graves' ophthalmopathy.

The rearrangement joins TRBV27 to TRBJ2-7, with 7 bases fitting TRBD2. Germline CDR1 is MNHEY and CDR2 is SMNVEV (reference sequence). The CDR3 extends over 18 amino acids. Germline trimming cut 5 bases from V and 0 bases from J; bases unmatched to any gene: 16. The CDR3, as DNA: TGTGCCAGCAGTCCATTTCGGGACTCCCGCGGGAGCTCCTACGAGCAGTACTTC. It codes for CASSPFRDSRGSSYEQYF.

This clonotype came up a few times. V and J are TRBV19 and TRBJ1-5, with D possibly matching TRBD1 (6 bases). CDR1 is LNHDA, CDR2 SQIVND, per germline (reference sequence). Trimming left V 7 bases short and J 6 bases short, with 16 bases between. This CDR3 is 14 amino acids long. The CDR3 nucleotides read TGTGCCAGTACCCTCTCAGGGGCGAGTCAGCCCCAGCATTTT. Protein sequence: CASTLSGASQPQHF.

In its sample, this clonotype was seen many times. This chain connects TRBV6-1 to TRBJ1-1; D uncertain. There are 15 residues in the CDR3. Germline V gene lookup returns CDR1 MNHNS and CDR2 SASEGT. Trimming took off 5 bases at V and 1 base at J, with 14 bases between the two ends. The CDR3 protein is CASSLPRQPNTEAFF. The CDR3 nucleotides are TGTGCCAGCAGTTTGCCGAGGCAGCCGAACACTGAAGCTTTCTTT.

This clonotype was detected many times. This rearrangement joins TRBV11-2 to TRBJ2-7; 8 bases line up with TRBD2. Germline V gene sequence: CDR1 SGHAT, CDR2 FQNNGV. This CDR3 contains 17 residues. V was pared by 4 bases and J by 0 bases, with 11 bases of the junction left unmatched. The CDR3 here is CASSSPGRGAPSYEQYF. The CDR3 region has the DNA TGTGCCAGCAGCTCCCCCGGGAGGGGGGCCCCCTCCTACGAGCAGTACTTC.